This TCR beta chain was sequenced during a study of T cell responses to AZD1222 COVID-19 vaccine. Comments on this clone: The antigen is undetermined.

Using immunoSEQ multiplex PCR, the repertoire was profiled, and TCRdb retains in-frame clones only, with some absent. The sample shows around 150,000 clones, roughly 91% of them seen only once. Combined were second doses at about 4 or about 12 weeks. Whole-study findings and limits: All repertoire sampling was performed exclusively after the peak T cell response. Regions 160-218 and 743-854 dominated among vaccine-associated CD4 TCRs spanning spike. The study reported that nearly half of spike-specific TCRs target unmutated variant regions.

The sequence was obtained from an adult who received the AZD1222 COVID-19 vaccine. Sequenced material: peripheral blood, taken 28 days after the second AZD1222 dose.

The CDR3 sequence: CAISGPAKKGTQYF. CDR3 nucleotides: TGTGCCATCAGTGGACCAGCTAAAAAGGGAACCCAGTACTTC. The gene calls are TRBV10-3 and TRBJ2-5, with no clear D. This CDR3 spans 14 amino acids. Trimming shortened V by 4 bases and J by 8 bases, and 17 bases separated the two germline ends. The germline CDR1 and CDR2 sequences are ENHRY and SYGVKD.